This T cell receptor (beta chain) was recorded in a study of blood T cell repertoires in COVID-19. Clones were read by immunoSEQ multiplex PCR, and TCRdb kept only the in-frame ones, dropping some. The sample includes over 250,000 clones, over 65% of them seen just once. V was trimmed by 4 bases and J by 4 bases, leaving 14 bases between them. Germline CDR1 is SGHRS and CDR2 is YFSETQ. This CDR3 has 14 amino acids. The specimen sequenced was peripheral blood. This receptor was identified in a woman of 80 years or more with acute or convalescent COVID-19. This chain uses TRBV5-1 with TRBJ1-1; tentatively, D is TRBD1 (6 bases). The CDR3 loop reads CASSHLDSGTEAFF. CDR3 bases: TGCGCCAGCAGCCATTTGGACAGTGGCACTGAAGCTTTCTTT.